This TCR beta chain stems from a study of T cells in tuberculosis (dated 2018 in TCRdb). Context from the whole study: In the study, CD1B tetramers and high-throughput TCR immunosequencing were combined to characterize T cells specific for the mycobacterial lipid antigen glucose monomycolate (GMM). A South African clinical cohort compared IGRA-negative adolescents, IGRA-positive adolescents with latent tuberculosis and adults with active tuberculosis, some eleven per group.

At study entry, adolescents were screened for latent tuberculosis infection by tuberculin skin test and QuantiFERON-TB GOLD In-Tube IGRA. Immunosequencing of unsorted cryopreserved PBMC covered, on average, around 100,000 T cells per clinical donor. Eleven high schools in the Worcester region of the Western Cape, South Africa, served as enrollment sites for adolescents aged 12 to 18 years. Roughly ten M. tuberculosis-infected adolescents and some 10 uninfected adolescents were selected, with the two groups matched for age and sex. Adolescent PBMC were isolated from freshly drawn heparinized blood by density centrifugation and cryopreserved. The CDR3 goes from the cysteine to the phenylalanine over 18 residues. Only the CDR3 DNA is retained, 54 bases long and in frame from the first base. From V the trimming removes 0 bases and from J it removes 1 base, while the gene matches leave 8 bases of the junction unaccounted for. The germline V gene sets CDR1 to SGDLS and CDR2 to YYNGEE.

TCR libraries were generated with the immunoSEQ multiplex PCR assay, using TCR-beta and/or TCR-alpha/delta assays for each sample. The Illumina high-throughput platform was used to sequence the amplified TCR libraries. From the authors' description of their analysis: Clustering and dimensionality reduction relied on pairwise TCRdist distances among GMM-specific receptors from T cells that were either sorted ex vivo or expanded in vitro. Each clinical repertoire was assigned a mean NN-distance score, defined as the average TCRdist to the nearest 10% of tetramer-positive reference sequences. GEM TCR motif frequency was calculated as the fraction of unique TCRs that matched known GEM sequences in V/J usage and CDR3 length. Linear discriminant analysis with leave-one-out cross-validation, implemented in scikit-learn, was used to classify active tuberculosis. In TCRdb, the immuneACCESS table is reduced to in-frame sequences with V and J assigned. These tables do not hold every clone; where another copy was compared, an unresolved V gene accounts for under half, and the others remain unexplained. The DNA gave D and trimming, while V, J and clone size come from that table. This sample comprises some 41,000 clones, approximately 94% of them detected only once. The ten largest clones represent over 10% of the sample.

Beyond this particular receptor, the publication reports: Active tuberculosis TCR-alpha repertoires showed smaller mean NN-distances to GMM-specific TCRs than IGRA-negative controls, suggesting clonal expansion of these TCRs. Clinical samples were selected based on which cryopreserved specimens were available, and the active tuberculosis cases were adults whereas the controls were adolescents. Smaller NN-distances were partly driven by shorter CDR3-alpha lengths in active tuberculosis patients, and statistical significance was not reached for the TCR-beta difference. A classifier using the diverse GMM-specific repertoire reached roughly 89% accuracy (AUROC about 0.91), compared with 60% to 70% accuracy using GEM motif frequencies.

As regards this clone: Its antigen is unknown. The record has no base qualities; no much larger clone is one base away.

The source material was PBMCs. Recombination connected TRBV9 to TRBJ1-1; 11 bases in between match TRBD1. The TCR comes from a donor between 5 and 29 years old with latent tuberculosis or without tuberculosis infection. Some clones in this sample may be carry-over from other donors' samples. The nucleotide sequence reads as follows: TGTGCCAGCAGCGTAGGAGGGGGGACAGGGGGAAAGAACACTGAAGCTTTCTTT. It specifies CASSVGGGTGGKNTEAFF.